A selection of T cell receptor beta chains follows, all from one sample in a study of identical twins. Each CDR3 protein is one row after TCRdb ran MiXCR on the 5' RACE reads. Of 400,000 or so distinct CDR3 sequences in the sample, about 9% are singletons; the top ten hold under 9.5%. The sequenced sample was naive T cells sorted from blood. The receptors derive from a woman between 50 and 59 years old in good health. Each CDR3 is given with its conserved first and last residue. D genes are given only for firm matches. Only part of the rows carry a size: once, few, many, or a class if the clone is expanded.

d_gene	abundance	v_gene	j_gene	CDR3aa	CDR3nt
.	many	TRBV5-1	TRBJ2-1	CASSGEAVSYNEQFF	TGCGCCAGCAGCGGGGAAGCGGTCTCCTACAATGAGCAGTTCTTC
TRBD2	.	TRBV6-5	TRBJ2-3	CASSYSGRLAGTDTQYF	TGTGCCAGCAGTTACTCGGGGAGACTAGCGGGCACAGATACGCAGTATTTT
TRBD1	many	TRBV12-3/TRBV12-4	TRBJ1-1	CASSPGQGITEAFF	TGTGCCAGCAGCCCCGGACAGGGAATAACTGAAGCTTTCTTT
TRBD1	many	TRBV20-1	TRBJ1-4	CSALPGQSNEKLFF	TGCAGTGCTCTTCCGGGACAGAGTAATGAAAAACTGTTTTTT
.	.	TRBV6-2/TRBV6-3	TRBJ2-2	CASTVANTGELFF	TGTGCCTCGACGGTCGCGAACACCGGGGAGCTGTTTTTT
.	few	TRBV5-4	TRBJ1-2	CASSSGVLGYGYTF	TGTGCCAGCAGCTCGGGGGTATTGGGGTATGGCTACACCTTC
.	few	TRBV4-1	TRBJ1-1	CASSQVTSNTEAFF	TGCGCCAGCAGCCAAGTAACATCGAACACTGAAGCTTTCTTT
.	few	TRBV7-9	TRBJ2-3	CASSSNGGTQYF	TGTGCCAGCAGTTCAAACGGGGGTACGCAGTATTTT
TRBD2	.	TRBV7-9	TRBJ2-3	CASSQLAGGQTDTQYF	TGTGCCAGCAGTCAACTAGCGGGAGGGCAAACAGATACGCAGTATTTT
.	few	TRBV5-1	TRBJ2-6	CASSSGTPISGANVLTF	TGCGCCAGCAGCTCCGGGACACCAATCTCTGGGGCCAACGTCCTGACTTTC
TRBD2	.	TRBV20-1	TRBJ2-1	CSATPGSLSGIYNEQFF	TGCAGTGCTACGCCCGGAAGCCTTAGCGGGATCTACAATGAGCAGTTCTTC
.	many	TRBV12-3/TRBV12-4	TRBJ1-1	CASTGRNTEAFF	TGTGCCAGTACAGGGCGGAACACTGAAGCTTTCTTT
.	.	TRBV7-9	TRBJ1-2	CASSNDLPRGYTF	TGTGCCAGCAGCAACGACCTTCCAAGGGGCTACACCTTC
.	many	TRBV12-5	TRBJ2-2	CASGSGDQKTGELFF	TGTGCTAGTGGTTCTGGGGACCAAAAAACCGGGGAGCTGTTTTTT
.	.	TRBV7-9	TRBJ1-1	CASRIAVTEAFF	TGTGCCAGCAGAATAGCGGTTACTGAAGCTTTCTTT
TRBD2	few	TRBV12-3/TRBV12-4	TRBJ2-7	CASSGLAGHLPGYEQYF	TGTGCCAGCAGTGGACTAGCGGGACATCTTCCCGGGTACGAGCAGTACTTC
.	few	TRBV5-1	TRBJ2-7	CASSSLATSSYEQYF	TGCGCCAGCAGCTCTCTAGCGACGAGTTCCTACGAGCAGTACTTC
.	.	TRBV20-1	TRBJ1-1	CSASPPGLNTEAFF	TGCAGTGCTAGTCCGCCGGGTTTGAACACTGAAGCTTTCTTT
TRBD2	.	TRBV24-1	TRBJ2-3	CATSDPGRGGTQYF	TGTGCCACCAGTGATCCTGGGAGGGGAGGAACGCAGTATTTT
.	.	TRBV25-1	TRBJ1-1	CASSPAGRGTEAFF	TGTGCCAGCAGCCCGGCGGGTAGGGGCACTGAAGCTTTCTTT
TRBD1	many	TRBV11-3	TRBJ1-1	CASSSAGTGVTEAFF	TGTGCCAGCAGCTCAGCCGGGACAGGGGTTACTGAAGCTTTCTTT
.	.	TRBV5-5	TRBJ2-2	CASSLGPLANTGELFF	TGTGCCAGCAGCTTGGGACCGTTAGCGAACACCGGGGAGCTGTTTTTT
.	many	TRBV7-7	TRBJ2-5	CASSPGQKETQYF	TGTGCTAGCAGCCCTGGACAGAAAGAGACCCAGTACTTC